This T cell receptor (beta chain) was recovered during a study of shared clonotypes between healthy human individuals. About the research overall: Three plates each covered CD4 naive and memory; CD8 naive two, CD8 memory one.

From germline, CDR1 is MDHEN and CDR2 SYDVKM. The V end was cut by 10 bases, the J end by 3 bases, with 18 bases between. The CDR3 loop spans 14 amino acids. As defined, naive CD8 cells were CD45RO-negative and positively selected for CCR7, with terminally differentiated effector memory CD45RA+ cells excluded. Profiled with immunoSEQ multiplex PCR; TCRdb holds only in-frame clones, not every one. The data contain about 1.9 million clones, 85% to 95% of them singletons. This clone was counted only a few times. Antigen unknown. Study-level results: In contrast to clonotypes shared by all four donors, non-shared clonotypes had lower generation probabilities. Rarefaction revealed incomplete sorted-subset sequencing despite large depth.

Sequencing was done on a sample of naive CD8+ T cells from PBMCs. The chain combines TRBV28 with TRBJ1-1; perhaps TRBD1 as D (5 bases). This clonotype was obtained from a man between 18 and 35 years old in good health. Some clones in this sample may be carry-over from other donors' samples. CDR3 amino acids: CATGGARADTEAFF. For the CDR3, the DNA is TGTGCCACCGGGGGAGCCAGGGCGGACACTGAAGCTTTCTTT.